One sample yielded the 13 T cell receptor beta chains listed below, sequenced in a study of blood T cell repertoires in COVID-19 (dated by TCRdb to 2018 to 2020). Libraries were constructed by the immunoSEQ multiplex PCR assay. This is the immuneACCESS table as TCRdb keeps it, with only in-frame sequences that have V and J called. A part of the clones is gone; compared with another copy, unresolved V genes explain less than half, and the rest is unexplained. This sample lists about 350,000 clones; roughly 84% were detected once. Just under 3% of the sample is held by the ten biggest clonotypes. Sequencing was done on a sample of PBMCs or T cells enriched from blood (not recorded which). Every receptor here comes from a woman aged 30 to 39 who had recovered from COVID-19.

The J gene is TRBJ2-7, the V gene TRBV6-1, with 11 bases aligning to TRBD1. CDR1 and CDR2 from the germline V gene are MNHNS and SASEGT. With 1 base clipped from V and 4 bases from J, the junction kept 3 bases outside the gene matches. This CDR3 has 15 residues. The CDR3 reads CASSEVGTGGYEQYF. Written as DNA, the CDR3 is TGTGCCAGCAGTGAAGTCGGGACAGGGGGGTACGAGCAGTACTTC.

This sequence joins TRBV9 and TRBJ1-6, with 11 bases identical to TRBD1. CDR1 is SGDLS and CDR2 is YYNGEE in the germline V gene. CDR3 size: 15 residues. The V segment lost 3 bases and the J segment 10 bases; nucleotides outside the gene matches: 6. This CDR3 reads CASSAKGQGDSPLHF. Written as DNA, the CDR3 is TGTGCCAGCAGCGCGAAGGGACAGGGGGACTCACCCCTCCACTTT.

The gene calls are TRBV10-3 and TRBJ1-2; D is undetermined. Germline CDR1 and CDR2: ENHRY and SYGVKD. This CDR3 spans 14 amino acids. The V end lost 0 bases, the J end lost 8 bases, and 13 bases lay between the germline ends. The CDR3 here is CAISESRREQGYTF. The CDR3 DNA follows: TGTGCCATCAGTGAGTCGCGGCGGGAGCAGGGCTACACCTTC.

J is TRBJ2-7 and V is TRBV28; 8 bases match TRBD1. Germline values: CDR1 MDHEN, CDR2 SYDVKM. CDR3 size: 14 residues. Trimming cost V 6 bases and J 2 bases; bases outside gene matches: 6. The CDR3 loop reads CASSPTGDAYEQYF. CDR3 nucleotide sequence: TGTGCCAGCAGCCCGACAGGGGATGCCTACGAGCAGTACTTC.

This chain uses TRBV2 with TRBJ1-6; 7 nucleotides align to TRBD1. The CDR3 spans 16 residues. J gave up 3 bases and V 1 base, and 3 bases lay outside the gene matches. The germline V gene encodes CDR1 SNHLY and CDR2 FYNNEI. The CDR3, as DNA: TGTGCCAGCAGTGAAGGAGGGACAGTCTATAATTCACCCCTCCACTTT. Protein sequence: CASSEGGTVYNSPLHF.

As DNA, the CDR3 is TGTGCCACCAGTGACCCATTAGCGGGAGGGGGGGGCAATGAGCAGTTCTTC. The encoded protein is CATSDPLAGGGGNEQFF. This chain joins TRBV24-1 and TRBJ2-1; TRBD2 matches at 11 bases. Germline CDR1 is KGHDR and CDR2 is SFDVKD. After removal of 4 bases from V and 6 bases from J, the junction contained 10 bases not matched to a gene. This CDR3 has 17 amino acids.

The CDR3 sequence is CASSDSSENTEAFF. In DNA, the CDR3 is TGTGCCAGCAGTGACTCCAGTGAGAACACTGAAGCTTTCTTT. The chain has TRBV6-4 and TRBJ1-1, with unresolved D. CDR1 and CDR2 from the germline V gene are MRHNA and SNTAGT. The CDR3 loop spans 14 amino acids. Trimming shortened V by 0 bases and J by 1 base, and 6 bases separated the two germline ends.

The chain carries TRBV30 and TRBJ1-4; D not resolved. Germline V gene lookup returns CDR1 GTSNPN and CDR2 SVGIG (reference sequence). CDR3 length: 12 residues. V lost 5 bases, J lost 8 bases, and 12 bases lay in between. As DNA, the CDR3 is TGTGCCTGGGAAGGAGGAGGCGAAAAACTGTTTTTT. Protein sequence: CAWEGGGEKLFF.

This chain links TRBV27 with TRBJ1-2, with D possibly matching TRBD1 (5 bases). The V and J ends lost 1 base and 7 bases respectively, with 10 bases between them. This CDR3 comprises 13 residues. Germline V CDR1 and CDR2: MNHEY, SMNVEV (reference sequence). The CDR3 DNA follows: TGTGCCAGCAGTTTATATCAGGGTAGTGGCTACACCTTC. Translated: CASSLYQGSGYTF.

J is TRBJ2-5 and V is TRBV19; 11 bases align to TRBD2. The CDR3 has 16 residues. Germline assignment: CDR1 LNHDA and CDR2 SQIVND (reference sequence). Unmatched junction bases numbered 5, after V lost 4 bases and J lost 1 base. The CDR3 loop reads CASSKAGTSGQETQYF. The CDR3, as DNA: TGTGCCAGTAGTAAAGCCGGGACTAGCGGCCAAGAGACCCAGTACTTC.

The genes are TRBV6-5 and TRBJ2-7; 7 nucleotides match TRBD2. The CDR3 is made up of 15 amino acids. Per the germline V gene, CDR1 is MNHEY and CDR2 is SVGAGI. The V segment lost 0 bases and the J segment 6 bases; nucleotides outside the gene matches: 8. CDR3 nucleotide sequence: TGTGCCAGCAGTTACTCGAAAGCCGCGGGAGCCGAGCAGTACTTC. It codes for CASSYSKAAGAEQYF.

The chain employs TRBV28 and TRBJ1-6; D is ambiguous. CDR1 and CDR2 from the germline V gene are MDHEN and SYDVKM. The V gene lost 2 bases and the J gene lost 5 bases, with 7 bases spanning the gap. The CDR3 is 14 amino acids. For the CDR3, the DNA is TGTGCCAGCAGTTTAGGACTTCATAATTCACCCCTCCACTTT. This gives the protein CASSLGLHNSPLHF.

V usage is TRBV14 and J usage is TRBJ2-5; D perhaps matches TRBD1 (6 bases). CDR3 length equals 15 residues. V shed 5 bases and J shed 4 bases, with 17 bases lying between them. Germline loops: CDR1 SGHDN, CDR2 FVKESK. In nucleotides, the CDR3 is TGTGCCAGCAGCACCGTACAGGGCTGGGTAGAGACCCAGTACTTC. As protein: CASSTVQGWVETQYF.